Below, 30 T cell receptor beta chains from the same sample are listed, as sequenced in a study of control samples from healthy donors and cancer patients (dated by TCRdb to the early 2020s). The library relied on the immunoSEQ multiplex PCR assay. As stored in TCRdb, this immuneACCESS dataset retains in-frame rearrangements with V and J assigned. A fraction of the clones does not appear; measured against another copy, unresolved V genes explain less than half of the discrepancy, and the remainder lacks a known reason. Recorded for this sample are 100,000 to 150,000 clones; approximately 92% of them occurred a single time. The top ten constitute around 2.5% of the sample. Sequencing input: blood. The origin of the receptors is a man between 35 and 55 years old in good health.

The chain links TRBV9 to TRBJ1-1; D remains unclear. This CDR3 comprises 14 residues. CDR1 is SGDLS and CDR2 is YYNGEE in the germline V gene. V was clipped by 0 bases and J by 0 bases, with 6 bases between them. In DNA, the CDR3 is TGTGCCAGCAGCGTAGGACTTTTGAACACTGAAGCTTTCTTT. Its protein is CASSVGLLNTEAFF.

This clone showed up just once. The chain has TRBV2 and TRBJ2-3, with 8 bases aligning to TRBD1. CDR1 and CDR2 (germline): SNHLY, FYNNEI. V shed 7 bases and J 2 bases; nucleotides not matched to a gene: 8. The CDR3 has 15 amino acids. CDR3 in DNA: TGTGCCAGCAACCCAAGGACAGGGTCCACAGATACGCAGTATTTT. Protein sequence: CASNPRTGSTDTQYF. The full variable domain, in which reference TRBV2 and TRBJ2-3 provide the parts outside the CDR3, is EPEVTQTPSHQVTQMGQEVILRCVPISNHLYFYWYRQILGQKVEFLVSFYNNEISEKSEIFDDQFSVERPDGSNFTLKIRSTKLEDSAMYFCASNPRTGSTDTQYFGPGTRLTVL.

The chain uses TRBV9 and TRBJ2-5, with D possibly being TRBD1 (5 bases). Trimming stripped 0 bases from V and 5 bases from J, with 14 bases between. The germline gives CDR1 SGDLS, CDR2 YYNGEE. CDR3 size: 15 residues. The CDR3 DNA is TGTGCCAGCAGCGTAGGCCCAGGCTCAGGGGAGACCCAGTACTTC. This codes for CASSVGPGSGETQYF.

This clone showed up just a few times. The chain has TRBV10-1 and TRBJ2-2, with TRBD1 matching 7 bases. V lost 6 bases, J lost 6 bases, and 13 bases stayed unmatched. Looked up from germline, CDR1 is WNHNN and CDR2 is SYGVQD (reference sequence). This CDR3 has 16 amino acids. In DNA form, the CDR3 reads TGCGCCAGCAGCCCCCTAGAGGGCAGGGGGTCCGGGGAGCTGTTTTTT. Translated: CASSPLEGRGSGELFF.

The chain carries TRBV3-1 (or the pseudogene TRBV3-2) and TRBJ2-4, with 12 nucleotides matching TRBD2. CDR1 and CDR2 (germline): LGHDT, YNNKEL (reference sequence). This CDR3 is built from 18 residues. Unmatched junction bases numbered 4, after V lost 0 bases and J lost 1 base. CDR3 residues: CASSQETSGGYAKNIQYF. CDR3 sequence (DNA): TGTGCCAGCAGCCAAGAAACTAGCGGGGGGTATGCCAAAAACATTCAGTACTTC.

The rearrangement uses TRBV18 and TRBJ2-5; 8 nucleotides line up with TRBD2. The CDR3 consists of 14 residues. The V gene end was trimmed by 1 base and the J gene end by 4 bases; junction bases not matched to a gene: 2. Germline-derived CDR1 and CDR2 are KGHSH and LQKENI. The CDR3 here is CASSPLSGGETQYF. The DNA of the CDR3 is TGTGCCAGCTCACCACTGAGCGGGGGAGAGACCCAGTACTTC.

The chain uses TRBV5-1 and TRBJ2-2, with a possible D match to TRBD1 (6 bases). The V end lost 3 bases, the J end lost 7 bases, and 10 bases lay between the germline ends. Germline V lookup: CDR1 SGHRS, CDR2 YFSETQ. The CDR3 is 13 amino acids. CDR3 protein: CASSSRGIGELFF. CDR3 bases: TGCGCCAGCAGCTCGAGGGGGATCGGGGAGCTGTTTTTT.

The chain combines TRBV5-1 with TRBJ1-4; D is ambiguous. Germline assignment: CDR1 SGHRS and CDR2 YFSETQ. CDR3 length: 14 amino acids. Trimming took off 5 bases at V and 8 bases at J, with 16 bases between the two ends. The CDR3 region is CASSRETIREKLFF. CDR3 DNA: TGCGCCAGCAGTCGAGAGACTATCAGGGAAAAACTGTTTTTT.

The chain joins TRBV19 to TRBJ1-5; weak D call: TRBD1 (6 bases). CDR3 length: 16 residues. V gave up 5 bases and J gave up 4 bases, with 18 bases separating them. The V gene's germline CDR1 is LNHDA and CDR2 SQIVND (reference sequence). The CDR3 nucleotides are TGTGCCAGTAGTTTAGGACAGATTTCGGGAAATCAGCCCCAGCATTTT. Translating it yields CASSLGQISGNQPQHF.

The rearrangement uses TRBV6-5 and TRBJ1-4; tentatively, D is TRBD1 (5 bases). CDR1 MNHEY and CDR2 SVGAGI come from the germline V gene. V was shortened by 5 bases and J by 7 bases, with 8 bases between the two germline ends. The CDR3 extends over 12 amino acids. The CDR3 DNA reads TGTGCCAGCAGTAGAAGGGGTGAAAAACTGTTTTTT. Its protein is CASSRRGEKLFF.

The chain has TRBV18 and TRBJ1-1, with D possibly matching TRBD1 (6 bases). This CDR3 contains 14 residues. The V gene's germline CDR1 is KGHSH and CDR2 LQKENI. Trimming removed 3 bases from V and 6 bases from J, with 14 bases in between. Here the CDR3 DNA reads TGTGCCAGCTCACCCGCACCAGGGGTGGCTGAAGCTTTCTTT. As protein: CASSPAPGVAEAFF.

The chain couples TRBV5-1 to TRBJ1-1; 7 positions agree with TRBD1. This CDR3 has 13 residues. Trimming took 4 bases from V and 10 from J; bases not matched to a gene: 10. Germline CDR1 and CDR2: SGHRS and YFSETQ. For the CDR3, the DNA is TGCGCCAGCAGCGACGGGACAGATTTCCTAGCTTTCTTT. This encodes CASSDGTDFLAFF.

V and J are TRBV5-1 and TRBJ2-1, with 10 bases identical to TRBD2. Trimming took 4 bases from V and 6 from J; bases not matched to a gene: 13. Germline-derived CDR1 and CDR2 are SGHRS and YFSETQ. The CDR3 totals 17 residues. In DNA form, the CDR3 reads TGCGCCAGCAGCCCCCCACCTCAGGGACTAGCGACCAATGAGCAGTTCTTC. Encoded protein: CASSPPPQGLATNEQFF.

CDR3 amino acids: CASGLAEKQGLRYRDTQYF. The DNA for the CDR3 is TGTGCTAGTGGTTTGGCCGAGAAACAGGGTCTAAGGTATCGGGATACGCAGTATTTT. The chain joins TRBV12-5 to TRBJ2-3; D is possibly TRBD1 (6 bases). Germline V gene sequence: CDR1 LGHNT, CDR2 FRNRAP. V lost 1 base to trimming and J lost 6 bases, with 26 bases between them. This CDR3 has 19 residues.

This clone appeared a few times. The chain employs TRBV11-3 and TRBJ2-2, with 7 bases that match TRBD1. Trimming cost V 5 bases and J 3 bases; bases outside gene matches: 3. Germline V gene data show CDR1 as SGHNT and CDR2 as YENEEA. The CDR3 extends over 14 amino acids. The CDR3 bases are TGTGCCAGCAGCCCCAGGGGGTACACCGGGGAGCTGTTTTTT. The encoded protein is CASSPRGYTGELFF.

The rearrangement joins TRBV5-4 to TRBJ2-7; D uncertain. CDR1 is SGHNT, CDR2 YYREEE, per germline (reference sequence). This CDR3 has 12 residues. The V end lost 2 bases, the J end lost 7 bases, and 10 bases lay between the germline ends. The CDR3 is CASSLLGWEQYF. CDR3 nucleotide sequence: TGTGCCAGCAGCTTATTGGGGTGGGAGCAGTACTTC.

Points on this clone: Within the sample, other DNA sequences also encode this same CDR3. The rearrangement joins TRBV27 to TRBJ2-7; D is perhaps TRBD1 (5 bases). Germline CDR1 is MNHEY and CDR2 is SMNVEV (reference sequence). The V end lost 2 bases, the J end lost 2 bases, and 7 bases lay between the germline ends. The CDR3 contains 13 residues. CDR3 DNA: TGTGCCAGCAGTTTAGGCAGGGCCTACGAGCAGTACTTC. Translating gives CASSLGRAYEQYF.

The chain uses TRBV6-1 and TRBJ2-5, with unresolved D. Germline V gene lookup returns CDR1 MNHNS and CDR2 SASEGT. The CDR3 runs 14 residues. V was trimmed by 3 bases and J by 2 bases, leaving 10 bases between them. Written as DNA, the CDR3 is TGTGCCAGCAGTGACCACTTTACACAAGAGACCCAGTACTTC. It codes for CASSDHFTQETQYF.

The chain links TRBV9 to TRBJ2-3; 7 nucleotides agree with TRBD2. The germline V gene has CDR1 SGDLS and CDR2 YYNGEE. With 4 bases clipped from V and 2 bases from J, the junction kept 4 bases outside the gene matches. The CDR3 is 14 amino acids. The CDR3 region is CASSPGGYTDTQYF. The CDR3, as DNA: TGTGCCAGCAGCCCCGGGGGGTACACAGATACGCAGTATTTT. Full variable domain (outside the CDR3, taken from reference TRBV9 and TRBJ2-3): DSGVTQTPKHLITATGQRVTLRCSPRSGDLSVYWYQQSLDQGLQFLIQYYNGEERAKGNILERFSAQQFPDLHSELNLSSLELGDSALYFCASSPGGYTDTQYFGPGTRLTVL.

V and J are TRBV6-5 and TRBJ2-1; D is unresolved. With 8 bases removed from V and 0 bases from J, the gap between germline ends came to 8 bases. CDR1 is MNHEY and CDR2 is SVGAGI in the germline V gene. The CDR3 loop spans 13 amino acids. CDR3 loop: CASSQYSYNEQFF. The DNA of the CDR3 is TGTGCCAGCTCCCAGTACTCCTACAATGAGCAGTTCTTC.

This clone was observed once. This rearrangement joins TRBV20-1 to TRBJ1-2; D is uncertain. From germline, CDR1 is DFQATT and CDR2 SNEGSKA (reference sequence). V was pared by 3 bases and J by 7 bases, with 9 bases between. This CDR3 spans 11 amino acids. CDR3 in amino acids: CSARTDSGYTF. CDR3 DNA sequence: TGCAGTGCTAGGACGGATAGTGGCTACACCTTC.

This chain joins TRBV6-5 and TRBJ2-2, with D possibly TRBD1 on 6 matching bases. Germline loops: CDR1 MNHEY, CDR2 SVGAGI. The CDR3 totals 14 residues. The CDR3 sequence is CAFRGRDNTGELFF. In DNA, the CDR3 is TGTGCTTTCAGGGGAAGGGATAACACCGGGGAGCTGTTTTTT.

This clone appeared once. J is TRBJ1-2 and V is TRBV29-1, with 7 bases matching TRBD1. Germline CDR1 is SQVTM and CDR2 is ANQGSEA. The CDR3 covers 12 residues. V lost 3 bases and J lost 8; bases outside the gene matches: 6. The DNA of the CDR3 is TGCAGCGTTGAGAAGGGGGCTCTGGGCTACACCTTC. Translated: CSVEKGALGYTF.

V is TRBV30 and J is TRBJ1-1, with no clear D. This CDR3 region has 11 residues. The germline CDR1 and CDR2 sequences are GTSNPN and SVGIG (reference sequence). Trimming left V 4 bases short and J 10 bases short, with 13 bases between. The CDR3 DNA reads as TGTGCCTGGACCACCGGCCGGAGAGCTTTCTTT. It translates to CAWTTGRRAFF.

This clone was seen a handful of times. V gene TRBV6-5 combines with J gene TRBJ2-2; possibly TRBD1 for D (5 bases). The germline V gene encodes CDR1 MNHEY and CDR2 SVGAGI. The CDR3 has 14 amino acids. V lost 5 bases and J 1 base, leaving 8 bases between the germline ends. The CDR3 DNA sequence: TGTGCCAGCAGTCTACAGGTGAACACCGGGGAGCTGTTTTTT. Amino acids: CASSLQVNTGELFF.

This chain joins TRBV23-1 and TRBJ2-5; perhaps D is TRBD1 or TRBD2 (5 bases each). TRBV23-1 is sorted into the ORF group, with uncertain function. This CDR3 has 14 residues. V was cut by 0 bases and J by 5 bases, with 10 bases left in between. The CDR3 nucleotides are TGCGCCAGCAGTCAATCGACGGGGCTTGAGACCCAGTACTTC. Its protein product is CASSQSTGLETQYF.

V and J are TRBV15 and TRBJ1-4; TRBD1 matches 11 bases. The CDR3 extends over 14 amino acids. The V gene's germline CDR1 is LNHNV and CDR2 YYDKDF (reference sequence). The trim removed 3 bases at V and 8 bases at J, leaving 2 bases unmatched. CDR3 nucleotide sequence: TGTGCCACCAGCAGGGGACAGGGGGACGAAAAACTGTTTTTT. It translates to CATSRGQGDEKLFF.

The chain links TRBV10-3 to TRBJ1-2, with TRBD1 identical over 12 bases. Trimming took 1 base from V and 5 from J; bases not matched to a gene: 2. Germline CDR1 and CDR2: ENHRY and SYGVKD. The CDR3 runs 15 residues. The CDR3 nucleotides read TGTGCCATCAGTGAGTGGGGACAGGGGGCTTATGGCTACACCTTC. Translation gives CAISEWGQGAYGYTF.

This clone was observed once. The rearrangement uses TRBV6-1 and TRBJ1-2; D is perhaps TRBD1 (6 bases). Per germline, CDR1 MNHNS and CDR2 SASEGT. There are 15 residues in the CDR3. V lost 3 bases and J 2 bases, leaving 13 bases between the germline ends. The CDR3 is CASSDSGAGNYGYTF. The DNA for the CDR3 is TGTGCCAGCAGTGATTCGGGGGCAGGGAACTATGGCTACACCTTC.

The V call is TRBV11-2, the J call TRBJ2-7, with a weak D call TRBD1 (6 bases). CDR1 and CDR2 (germline): SGHAT, FQNNGV. The V end was cut by 4 bases, the J end by 2 bases, with 18 bases between. This CDR3 contains 16 residues. The CDR3 loop reads CASSSLGRGLTYEQYF. In nucleotides, the CDR3 is TGTGCCAGCAGCTCCTTGGGCAGGGGCTTAACCTACGAGCAGTACTTC. The variable domain in full, with the rest retrieved from reference TRBV11-2 and TRBJ2-7, is EAGVAQSPRYKIIEKRQSVAFWCNPISGHATLYWYQQILGQGPKLLIQFQNNGVVDDSQLPKDRFSAERLKGVDSTLKIQPAKLEDSAVYLCASSSLGRGLTYEQYFGPGTRLTVT.